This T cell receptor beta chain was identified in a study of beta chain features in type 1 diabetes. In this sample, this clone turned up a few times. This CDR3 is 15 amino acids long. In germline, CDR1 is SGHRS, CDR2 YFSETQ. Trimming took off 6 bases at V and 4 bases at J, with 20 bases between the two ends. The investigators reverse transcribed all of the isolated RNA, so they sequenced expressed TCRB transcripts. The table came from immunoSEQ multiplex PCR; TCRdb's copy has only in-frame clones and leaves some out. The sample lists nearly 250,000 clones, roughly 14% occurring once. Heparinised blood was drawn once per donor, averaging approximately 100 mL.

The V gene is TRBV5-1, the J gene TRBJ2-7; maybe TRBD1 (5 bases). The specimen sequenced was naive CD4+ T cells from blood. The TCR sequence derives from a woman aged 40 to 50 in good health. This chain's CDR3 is CASTKHLSGLYEQYF. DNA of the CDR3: TGCGCCAGCACCAAACACCTCTCAGGGTTGTACGAGCAGTACTTC.